This TCR beta chain was identified during a study of blood T cell repertoires in COVID-19. The overall study: Material from acute and convalescent COVID-19 was sourced from the United States, Italy and Spain. PBMCs, B-cell-depleted T cells, or T cells were the source of the cDNA or gDNA that made up the material.

The CDR3 is 15 amino acids. V gave up 8 bases and J gave up 5 bases, with 18 bases separating them. CDR1 and CDR2 from the germline V gene are KGHSH and LQKENI. The method was immunoSEQ multiplex PCR; TCRdb's version includes in-frame clones alone and lacks a portion of them. The sample includes 95,000 to 150,000 clones, about four fifths of them seen just once. The sample comprised peripheral blood. The sequence came from a man in his fifties or sixties with active or convalescent COVID-19. This sequence joins TRBV18 and TRBJ2-2, with D possibly TRBD2 on 6 matching bases. CDR3 in amino acids: CASPGNARGTGELFF. The CDR3 nucleotides are TGTGCCAGCCCTGGAAACGCTCGGGGGACCGGGGAGCTGTTTTTT.